A selection of T cell receptor beta chains follows, all from one sample in a study of cytomegalovirus exposure and HLA in healthy donors. Clones were read by immunoSEQ multiplex PCR, and TCRdb kept only the in-frame ones, dropping some. The repertoire holds some 180,000 clones, with roughly 80% as singletons. Sequencing was carried out using PBMCs. These receptor sequences come from a girl aged 10 to 17 in good health and CMV-seropositive. CDR3s include the opening cysteine and the closing phenylalanine or tryptophan. A D gene is named only where the DNA matches it firmly. Where a row states a size, it is once, few, many or the class of an expanded clone; other rows omit it.

j_call,clone_size,d_call,v_call,cdr3_nt,cdr3_aa
TRBJ2-7,-,TRBD1,TRBV9,TGTGCCAGCAGCGTGGGACAGGGGTTGTACGAGCAGTACTTC,CASSVGQGLYEQYF
TRBJ2-7,-,-,TRBV4-3,TGCGCCAGCAGCCAGGTCAGGTTCCGCTCCGAGCAGTACTTC,CASSQVRFRSEQYF
TRBJ2-7,-,-,TRBV19,TGTGCCAGTAGTATTTTGGGGACACCCTACGAGCAGTACTTC,CASSILGTPYEQYF
TRBJ2-6,-,-,TRBV25-1,TGTGCCAGCAGTGAGAGGACACAGGCTCGCTCTGGGGCCAACGTCCTGACTTTC,CASSERTQARSGANVLTF
TRBJ1-5,-,-,TRBV4-1,TGCGCCAGCAGCCAAGAGGGACAAATATATCAGCCCCAGCATTTT,CASSQEGQIYQPQHF
TRBJ2-7,-,TRBD1,TRBV6-5,TGTGCCAGCAGTTACAGAGGGGGCACCTACGAGCAGTACTTC,CASSYRGGTYEQYF
TRBJ1-1,-,TRBD1,TRBV7-8,TGTGCCAGCAGCTTAGAGAAATCGCCAGGGGGCCTTTTGAACACTGAAGCTTTCTTT,CASSLEKSPGGLLNTEAFF
TRBJ1-2,-,-,TRBV4-1,TGCGCCAGCAGCCAAGATACGGACTTACGAGGGAACTATGGCTACACCTTC,CASSQDTDLRGNYGYTF
TRBJ2-5,-,TRBD2,TRBV5-1,TGCGCCAGCAGCTTGGCGCTAGCGGAGGGGTACCAAGAGACCCAGTACTTC,CASSLALAEGYQETQYF
TRBJ2-1,-,TRBD2,TRBV30,TGTGCCTGGAGTGTAGGTATTAAAGCTAGCGGGATCCACAATGAGCAGTTCTTC,CAWSVGIKASGIHNEQFF
TRBJ2-1,-,TRBD2,TRBV4-1,TGCGCCAGCAGCCAAGAGTATGTGCGACTAGCGGGAGGGTACAATGAGCAGTTCTTC,CASSQEYVRLAGGYNEQFF
TRBJ1-2,-,-,TRBV2,TGTGCCAGCAGTTACCGGGAGGACTATGGCTACACCTTC,CASSYREDYGYTF
TRBJ1-1,once,-,TRBV2,TGTGCCAGCAGGGTGGACCGCGGGCTAGCTTTCTTT,CASRVDRGLAFF
TRBJ2-7,-,TRBD2,TRBV29-1,TGCAGCGTTGAACAACGGAGCGGGATCCACGAGCAGTACTTC,CSVEQRSGIHEQYF
TRBJ2-1,-,TRBD1,TRBV2,TGTGCCAGCAGTGTGGACAGGGGGCTCTACAATGAGCAGTTCTTC,CASSVDRGLYNEQFF
TRBJ2-2,-,-,TRBV10-1,TGCGCCAGCAGCCCCCGACAGGCCCCCACCGGGGAGCTGTTTTTT,CASSPRQAPTGELFF
TRBJ2-7,-,-,TRBV21-1,TGTGCCAGCAGCAAAGGGGCCGGGAGGGGAAGCTACGAGCAGTACTTC,CASSKGAGRGSYEQYF
TRBJ2-3,-,-,TRBV27,TGTGCCAGCACTCTAGGGGTTCTTGGCACAGATACGCAGTATTTT,CASTLGVLGTDTQYF
TRBJ2-5,-,-,TRBV6-5,TGTGCCAGCAGTTACGCAGGGGAAGAGACCCAGTACTTC,CASSYAGEETQYF
TRBJ2-1,-,TRBD1,TRBV9,TGTGCCAGCGCCCGGTGGGGGACCCCGGGACAGGGTAAATATGAGCAGTTCTTC,CASARWGTPGQGKYEQFF
TRBJ1-5,-,TRBD1,TRBV29-1,TGCAGCGTGGCCGGGACAGGGGCGCCCCAGCATTTT,CSVAGTGAPQHF
TRBJ2-1,few,-,TRBV10-2,TGCGCCAGCAGTGAGTACAGGAGCTCCTACAATGAGCAGTTCTTC,CASSEYRSSYNEQFF
TRBJ2-1,-,-,TRBV25-1,TGTGCCAGCAGTGATAGTAGGCAGTTCTTC,CASSDSRQFF
TRBJ2-1,-,TRBD2,TRBV6-1,TGTGCCAGCAGTGAAGCGCTTCTTATGAGCGGGAGGTTTCAGTTCTTC,CASSEALLMSGRFQFF
TRBJ2-1,-,-,TRBV7-2,TGTGCCAGCAGCCGGGACACCCTCTACAATGAGCAGTTCTTC,CASSRDTLYNEQFF
TRBJ2-5,-,-,TRBV6-1,TGTGCCAGCAGTGACAACCCCTCCAGAGGCGGAGAGACCCAGTACTTC,CASSDNPSRGGETQYF
TRBJ2-7,once,TRBD2,TRBV7-9,TGTGCCAGCAGTTCCGGGACTAGCGCTTCCTACGAGCAGTACTTC,CASSSGTSASYEQYF
TRBJ2-5,-,TRBD1,TRBV4-3,TGCGCCAGCAGCCTCGGGACAGGGCAAGAGACCCAGTACTTC,CASSLGTGQETQYF
TRBJ2-5,-,TRBD2,TRBV9,TGTGCCAGCAGCGATACCCTAACTAGCGGCCAAGAGACCCAGTACTTC,CASSDTLTSGQETQYF
TRBJ1-5,once,TRBD1,TRBV6-5,TGCGCCAGCAGTTACTCGATCACAGGGGAACAGCCCCAGCATTTT,CASSYSITGEQPQHF
TRBJ2-2,once,-,TRBV27,TGTGCCAGCAGTCCCACCACGCGGTCCGGGGAGCTGTTTTTT,CASSPTTRSGELFF
TRBJ2-5,-,TRBD2,TRBV5-8,TGTGCCAGCAGCCCGGGACTAGCGGGATCGAGGGAGACCCAGTACTTC,CASSPGLAGSRETQYF
TRBJ2-3,-,TRBD2,TRBV14,TGTGCCAGCAGCCCAAACCCGGGACTAGCGGAGCTCACAGATACGCAGTATTTT,CASSPNPGLAELTDTQYF
TRBJ2-3,-,TRBD2,TRBV12-5,TGTGCTAGTGGTTTGCGACTAGCGGGACCTAGCACAGATACGCAGTATTTT,CASGLRLAGPSTDTQYF
TRBJ2-5,-,-,TRBV2,TGTGCCAGCAGTCAGCACCGAGCCGGGACTGGGGGAGAGACCCAGTACTTC,CASSQHRAGTGGETQYF
TRBJ2-7,-,-,TRBV2,TGTGCCAGCGCGGCGGGTGACTCCTACGAGCAGTACTTC,CASAAGDSYEQYF
TRBJ1-1,-,TRBD1,TRBV4-1,TGCGCCAGCAGCCACACACAGGGGACGGACACTGAAGCTTTCTTT,CASSHTQGTDTEAFF
TRBJ1-5,-,TRBD1,TRBV7-9,TGTGCCAGCAGCCCCGGACAGGGGAATCAGCCCCAGCATTTT,CASSPGQGNQPQHF
TRBJ2-7,-,TRBD1,TRBV18,TGTGCCAGCTCGAACAGGGGCGAGCAGTACTTC,CASSNRGEQYF
TRBJ1-4,-,-,TRBV6-5,TGTGCCAGCAGTGAAGACAGGCAAAATGAAAAACTGTTTTTT,CASSEDRQNEKLFF
TRBJ1-2,once,TRBD1,TRBV28,TGTGCCAGCAAGGGCCGTCCCGGGACAGGGGGAGCCGGCTATGGCTACACCTTC,CASKGRPGTGGAGYGYTF
TRBJ1-4,once,TRBD1,TRBV4-1,TGCGCCAGCAGCCAACTTGGGACAGGGTATGAAAAACTGTTTTTT,CASSQLGTGYEKLFF
TRBJ1-2,-,-,TRBV4-1,TGCGCCAGCAGCCAAGGGACTGGAGAGAACTATGGCTACACCTTC,CASSQGTGENYGYTF